The sequence of this T cell receptor beta chain was determined in a study of blood T cell repertoires in COVID-19. Authors' methods: Scientists estimated how many nucleated cells there were by amplifying reference gene primers. Generated by immunoSEQ multiplex PCR, the TCRdb table keeps only in-frame clones and is missing some. The DNA gave D and trimming, while V, J and clone size come from that table. The sample holds about 230,000 clones, roughly nine tenths seen once. The CDR3 contains 15 residues. Trimming pared 1 base from V and 4 bases from J, leaving 8 bases between. Looked up from germline, CDR1 is MGHDK and CDR2 is SYGVNS.

This sequence joins TRBV25-1 and TRBJ1-6, with TRBD1 as a possible D gene (5 bases). The receptor was derived from a woman aged 45-60 years in a cohort exposed to, infected with or recovered from COVID-19 (not recorded which). Input material: PBMCs or T cells enriched from blood (not recorded which). CDR3 loop: CASSESTVYNSPLHF. DNA of the CDR3: TGTGCCAGCAGTGAATCGACAGTTTATAATTCACCCCTCCACTTT.